These T cell receptor beta chains were read from a single sample in a study of blood T cell repertoires in COVID-19. The repertoire was sequenced with immunoSEQ multiplex PCR; TCRdb's copy has only in-frame clones and lacks some. Here the sample spans 140,000 or so clones, about 80% being singletons. The sequencing input was PBMCs or T cells enriched from blood (not recorded which). These receptors came from a woman aged 18-29 years who had been exposed to COVID-19. CDR3s include the opening cysteine and the closing phenylalanine or tryptophan. D genes are given only for firm matches. Clone size appears in some rows only: once, few, many, or a class for an expanded clone.

d_gene,j_gene,v_gene,abundance,CDR3nt,CDR3aa
TRBD1,TRBJ1-1,TRBV24-1,-,TGTGCCACCAGTGATCGGACAGGGGAAGCTTTCTTT,CATSDRTGEAFF
TRBD1,TRBJ1-5,TRBV27,-,TGTGCCAGCAGTCCGGGACAGGCCTCAAATCAGCCCCAGCATTTT,CASSPGQASNQPQHF
-,TRBJ1-5,TRBV7-2,-,TGTGCCAGCAGCTTAGTTTTCGGAGCTAATCAGCCCCAGCATTTT,CASSLVFGANQPQHF
-,TRBJ1-5,TRBV20-1,-,TGCAGTGCTAGTAGGTCGGATCGGGGCAATCAGCCCCAGCATTTT,CSASRSDRGNQPQHF
-,TRBJ2-3,TRBV24-1,-,TGTGCCACCAGTGAGCCTAGAGCAGATACGCAGTATTTT,CATSEPRADTQYF
TRBD2,TRBJ2-3,TRBV27,-,TGTGCCAGCAGTTTAACTGTCTCCCCGCGGGAGAGCACAGATACGCAGTATTTT,CASSLTVSPRESTDTQYF
TRBD2,TRBJ2-1,TRBV7-2,-,TGTGCCAGCAGCTTAGGCACTAGCGGGACCTCCGGTTCGCAGTTCTTC,CASSLGTSGTSGSQFF
-,TRBJ2-2,TRBV30,-,TGTGCCTGGAGTGACTTTTTGCGGGTGGTCGCCGGGGAGCTGTTTTTT,CAWSDFLRVVAGELFF
-,TRBJ2-2,TRBV4-1,once,TGCGCCAGCTCCTTAACAGGGACCGGGGAGCTGTTTTTT,CASSLTGTGELFF
-,TRBJ1-5,TRBV19,-,TGTGCCAGTAGTATAGGAAGTCGGTGGGCACAGTATAATCAGCCCCAGCATTTT,CASSIGSRWAQYNQPQHF
-,TRBJ1-1,TRBV28,-,TGTGCCAGCAGTTCATTTCTCGACAGTCCGAACACTGAAGCTTTCTTT,CASSSFLDSPNTEAFF
TRBD1,TRBJ1-1,TRBV7-9,once,TGTGCCAGCAGCTTAGGGGGACAGGGAGGGATGAACACTGAAGCTTTCTTT,CASSLGGQGGMNTEAFF
TRBD2,TRBJ2-1,TRBV6-4,-,TGTGCCAGCAGTGCACTAGCGGGTCCCTACAATGAGCAGTTCTTC,CASSALAGPYNEQFF
TRBD1,TRBJ2-3,TRBV28,-,TGTGCCAGCAGTGAACAGGGGCGAATGGACACAGATACGCAGTATTTT,CASSEQGRMDTDTQYF
-,TRBJ1-1,TRBV10-3,-,TGTGCCATCAGTGACGGCTGGGTCGAGGGTGGAGGGGACACTGAAGCTTTCTTT,CAISDGWVEGGGDTEAFF
TRBD2,TRBJ2-7,TRBV4-2,-,TGTGCCAGCAGCCAAGATCTGTTGGGGAGCGGGAGAGGGAGGGAGCAGTACTTC,CASSQDLLGSGRGREQYF
TRBD2,TRBJ2-5,TRBV10-2,few,TGCGCCAGCAGTAAGAGCGGGAGAGGGGGAGAGACCCAGTACTTC,CASSKSGRGGETQYF
TRBD2,TRBJ2-2,TRBV18,-,TGTGCCAGCTCACCACCGACGGGAGGGCCGGGGACCGGGGAGCTGTTTTTT,CASSPPTGGPGTGELFF
-,TRBJ1-3,TRBV7-9,-,TGTGCCAGCAGCATGAGCGGGGGGGTTGGAAACACCATATATTTT,CASSMSGGVGNTIYF
-,TRBJ1-5,TRBV3-1/TRBV3-2,-,TGTGCCAGCAGCCAAGGGCTCGCTCAGCCCCAGCATTTT,CASSQGLAQPQHF
TRBD2,TRBJ2-7,TRBV27,once,TGTGCCAGCAGTTTAGGGACTAGCGGGACCTTAAACGAGCAGTACTTC,CASSLGTSGTLNEQYF
-,TRBJ2-7,TRBV5-1,-,TGCGCCAGCAGGCCCGGTGAGAGCTACGAGCAGTACTTC,CASRPGESYEQYF
-,TRBJ2-1,TRBV19,-,TGTGCCAGTAGTATAGTTCAGGGTAACAATGAGCAGTTCTTC,CASSIVQGNNEQFF
-,TRBJ1-1,TRBV27,-,TGTGCCAGCAGTTTACAAGCGAACACTGAAGCTTTCTTT,CASSLQANTEAFF
-,TRBJ2-7,TRBV4-1,-,TGCGCCAGCAGCCGGTCGGGACTCAGAGACGAGCAGTACTTC,CASSRSGLRDEQYF
-,TRBJ1-2,TRBV6-5,-,TGTGCCAGCAGTTACATGAGCAGGTCCCTTGGCTACACCTTC,CASSYMSRSLGYTF
TRBD2,TRBJ2-3,TRBV6-6,-,TGTGCCAGCAGGCTCATAGCGGGAGTAGGAGATACGCAGTATTTT,CASRLIAGVGDTQYF
-,TRBJ2-7,TRBV7-3,few,TGTGCCAGCAGCTTTGGAAGGGGCTACGAGCAGTACTTC,CASSFGRGYEQYF
TRBD1,TRBJ1-3,TRBV4-1,-,TGCGCCAGCAGCCAAGACCGGGACAGGGATCACTTATTTCGAAACACCATATATTTT,CASSQDRDRDHLFRNTIYF
-,TRBJ2-7,TRBV7-2,-,TGTGCCAGCAGCCCCTACCTTACCTACGAGCAGTACTTC,CASSPYLTYEQYF
-,TRBJ2-1,TRBV6-2/TRBV6-3,-,TGTGCCAGCAGTCCGGACTGGGAGCAGTTCTTC,CASSPDWEQFF
TRBD1,TRBJ1-2,TRBV7-9,-,TGTGCCAGCAGCTTACGAGTCCGACAGGGGGCGTCGAGTGGCTACACCTTC,CASSLRVRQGASSGYTF
-,TRBJ2-3,TRBV10-3,-,TGTGCCATCAGTGAGACGGACAGCCCGGATACGCAGTATTTT,CAISETDSPDTQYF
TRBD1,TRBJ2-7,TRBV2,-,TGTGCCAGCAGGCCGACAGGGGCCCGCTACGAGCAGTACTTC,CASRPTGARYEQYF
-,TRBJ1-2,TRBV4-3,-,TGCGCCAGCAGCCAAGTCCCCGTTTCCTATGGCTACACCTTC,CASSQVPVSYGYTF
-,TRBJ2-7,TRBV2,-,TGTGCCAGCAAACTAGGAGGCCCCTACGAGCAGTACTTC,CASKLGGPYEQYF
-,TRBJ2-7,TRBV28,-,TGTGCCAGCAGGCAGTTGGACGAGCAGTACTTC,CASRQLDEQYF
-,TRBJ2-1,TRBV7-3,-,TGTGCCAGCAGCTCCGGGGGAACTCCGGGCAATGAGCAGTTCTTC,CASSSGGTPGNEQFF
TRBD2,TRBJ2-1,TRBV7-3,-,TGTGCCAGCAGCTTAAGAGGGACTAGCCTAAATGAGCAGTTCTTC,CASSLRGTSLNEQFF
TRBD2,TRBJ2-2,TRBV10-1,once,TGCGCCAGCAGTGAGGTTGCGGGAGCGGACACCGGGGAGCTGTTTTTT,CASSEVAGADTGELFF
TRBD1,TRBJ2-1,TRBV24-1,-,TGTGCCACCAGTGACAGTAACCTGCGACAGGGCGAGTACAATGAGCAGTTCTTC,CATSDSNLRQGEYNEQFF
-,TRBJ2-7,TRBV25-1,-,TGTGCCAGCAGTCGGCAGGGGGGCTACGAGCAGTACTTC,CASSRQGGYEQYF
TRBD1,TRBJ1-2,TRBV19,-,TGTGCCAGTAGTGGCAGACAGGGGGCCGGTGGCTACACCTTC,CASSGRQGAGGYTF
-,TRBJ2-6,TRBV7-2,-,TGTGCCAGCAGCTTACAACCGCCAAGGGGCTCTGGGGCCAACGTCCTGACTTTC,CASSLQPPRGSGANVLTF
TRBD2,TRBJ2-2,TRBV7-2,-,TGTGCCAGCAGCTTAGGTCTACTAGCGGGAGATAACGGGGAGCTGTTTTTT,CASSLGLLAGDNGELFF
-,TRBJ1-5,TRBV25-1,-,TGTGCCAGCAGGGACAAGTGGGGTCCGGATCAGCCCCAGCATTTT,CASRDKWGPDQPQHF
-,TRBJ2-5,TRBV7-3,-,TGTGCCAGTGACAGGTGGGAGACCCAGTACTTC,CASDRWETQYF
TRBD2,TRBJ2-5,TRBV24-1,-,TGTGCCACCAGTGAAGGCATTGGGGCGGGAGCCGACCAAGAGACCCAGTACTTC,CATSEGIGAGADQETQYF